This T cell receptor beta chain was identified during a study of patients and donors after allogeneic stem cell transplantation (dated by TCRdb to 2019 to 2021). V is shortened by 5 bases, J by 0 bases, and the region joining them spans 9 bases. The CDR3 covers 13 residues, taking in both the cysteine and the phenylalanine. The only DNA kept is the CDR3, 39 bases in frame from the first base. Looking up the germline V gene yields CDR1 SGHDT and CDR2 YYEEEE. Library preparation was by RT-PCR. Sequenced using a NextSeq 550. TCRdb trimmed public reads at Q25 via fastp, called clones via MiXCR and kept in-frame beta chains. One record per CDR3 amino acid sequence lists the most common genes and DNA. Here the sample has about a million distinct CDR3 sequences; roughly 17% occur a single time. The ten largest clonotypes hold around 6% of the sample. This clonotype was seen more than once but under ten times. The target of this receptor is not known. Base qualities were left out, and no much larger clone turns up one base away.

This sequence was found in a human donor who was either an allogeneic HSCT recipient or a stem cell or donor lymphocyte infusion donor (not recorded which). It is not recorded whose cells these are; they may come from a transplant donor. The chain is made from TRBV5-6 and TRBJ2-7; the D gene is perhaps TRBD1, from 6 matching bases. The sample taken for sequencing was blood, either unsorted or a sorted T cell fraction (not recorded which). CDR3 sequence: CASRLDSSYEQYF. DNA sequence: TGTGCCAGCAGGCTGGACAGCTCCTACGAGCAGTACTTC.